These 8 T cell receptor beta chains share one sample of origin, sequenced in a study of T-cell reconstitution after alpha-beta-depleted transplantation in children. Construction of the TCRbeta library involved unique molecular identifiers. TCRdb recomputed calls from the PCR reads with MiXCR, one row per CDR3 protein. Of 700,000 or so distinct CDR3 sequences detected, about 12% appear once; the ten largest clones hold roughly 0.84%. The sequenced sample was PBMCs, obtained before TCRalphabeta/CD19-depleted stem cell transplant. Every receptor here comes from a girl aged 2-10 years with congenital amegakaryocytic thrombocytopenia, due to receive a stem cell transplant.

The chain links TRBV5-1 to TRBJ1-4, with 10 bases matching TRBD1. CDR1 is SGHRS, CDR2 YFSETQ, per germline. V trimming: 0 bases; J trimming: 3 bases; junction bases outside the gene matches: 8. The CDR3 totals 18 residues. The CDR3 region is CASSLESTGGFSNEKLFF. CDR3 in DNA: TGCGCCAGCAGCTTGGAGTCGACAGGGGGCTTCTCTAATGAAAAACTGTTTTTT.

The chain uses TRBV14 and TRBJ1-6, with D hard to call. The V end was cut by 5 bases, the J end by 9 bases, with 11 bases between. CDR1 SGHDN and CDR2 FVKESK come from the germline V gene. The CDR3 length is 13 residues. The CDR3 here is CASSAGIASPLHF. CDR3 nucleotide sequence: TGTGCCAGCAGCGCGGGAATAGCTTCACCCCTCCACTTT.

In its sample, this clonotype was seen a few times. V and J are TRBV5-6 and TRBJ2-7; 9 bases fit TRBD1. The CDR3 runs to 16 residues. Germline V gives CDR1 SGHDT, CDR2 YYEEEE. Trimming removed 4 bases from V and 3 bases from J; junction bases left unmatched: 11. The CDR3 region is CASSPGWDRVLYEQYF. The CDR3 nucleotides are TGTGCCAGCAGCCCTGGCTGGGACAGGGTACTCTACGAGCAGTACTTC.

In this sample, this clonotype turned up a few times. The genes are TRBV7-9 and TRBJ2-4, with TRBD1 as a possible D gene (6 bases). V lost 5 bases, J lost 4 bases, and 15 bases lay in between. The CDR3 extends over 15 amino acids. Germline V gene data show CDR1 as SEHNR and CDR2 as FQNEAQ (reference sequence). The CDR3 nucleotides are TGTGCCAGCAGCCCATTGGACAGAAGAAAAAACATTCAGTACTTC. Translation: CASSPLDRRKNIQYF.

The chain carries TRBV7-9 and TRBJ2-2, with D possibly being TRBD1 (6 bases). CDR3 length equals 17 residues. V was trimmed by 5 bases and J by 0 bases, leaving 16 bases between them. The germline V gene has CDR1 SEHNR and CDR2 FQNEAQ (reference sequence). In nucleotides, the CDR3 is TGTGCCAGCAGCATGATCCAGGGGAACTCGAACACCGGGGAGCTGTTTTTT. This encodes CASSMIQGNSNTGELFF.

This clonotype was recorded at least ten times. The chain combines TRBV20-1 with TRBJ2-5; TRBD2 matches 10 bases. J was trimmed by 5 bases and V by 0 bases; bases with no gene match: 3. In germline, CDR1 is DFQATT, CDR2 SNEGSKA (reference sequence). CDR3 length: 14 amino acids. CDR3 sequence (DNA): TGCAGTGCTAGAGAAGGGGGACTAGCGGAGACCCAGTACTTC. Translated: CSAREGGLAETQYF.

This clonotype came up a few times. This chain connects TRBV20-1 to TRBJ2-6, with TRBD1 matching 11 bases. V was pared by 1 base and J by 0 bases, with 5 bases of the junction left unmatched. Germline loops: CDR1 DFQATT, CDR2 SNEGSKA (reference sequence). This CDR3 comprises 18 residues. The CDR3 sequence is CSARGGTGGISGANVLTF. The DNA for the CDR3 is TGCAGTGCTAGAGGAGGGACAGGGGGAATCTCTGGGGCCAACGTCCTGACTTTC.

This clonotype was seen at least ten times. The chain carries TRBV30 and TRBJ2-3; tentatively, D is TRBD2 (5 bases). Germline assignment: CDR1 GTSNPN and CDR2 SVGIG (reference sequence). The CDR3 runs 14 residues. The V and J ends lost 0 bases and 4 bases respectively, with 11 bases between them. CDR3 amino acids: CAWSVGGSADTQYF. The CDR3 DNA reads TGTGCCTGGAGTGTAGGCGGGTCAGCAGATACGCAGTATTTT.